This T cell receptor beta chain was documented in a study of shared clonotypes between healthy human individuals. About the study: Participating donors consisted of two women and a few men aged 18 to 49.

The study, taken as a whole, reports: Exclusively blood specimens were collected; tissue repertoires likely differ. Naive subsets generally had larger estimated richness than memory subsets. Clonotypes not shared had lower generation probabilities than those common to all four donors.

Measured with immunoSEQ multiplex PCR; TCRdb has only the in-frame clones, and not every one. The data contain around 2.1 million clones, 85% to 95% of them singletons. In the case of this clone: Its antigen remains unknown.

V lost 10 bases and J 4 bases, leaving 19 bases between the germline ends. In germline, CDR1 is MNHNS, CDR2 SASEGT. The CDR3 spans 14 residues. Naive CD8 populations comprised CD45RO-negative cells positively selected for CCR7, excluding terminally differentiated effector memory CD45RA+ cells. The receptor comes from a man aged 18 to 29 in good health. Some clones in this sample may be carry-over from other donors' samples. This chain joins TRBV6-1 and TRBJ1-2, with TRBD1 as a possible D gene (6 bases). Sequencing was carried out using naive CD8+ T cells from PBMCs. The CDR3 is CATRLDRPIYGYTF. CDR3 DNA: TGTGCCACCAGATTGGACAGACCCATCTATGGCTACACCTTC.